The TCR beta chain under discussion was sequenced for a study of blood T cell repertoires in COVID-19. This clone was found once. Trimming took off 2 bases at V and 7 bases at J, with 15 bases between the two ends. CDR3 length: 14 amino acids. Germline V lookup: CDR1 SGHKS, CDR2 YYEKEE (reference sequence). Original processing methods: Estimates of nucleated cell counts were drawn from the amplification of reference gene primers. Method: immunoSEQ multiplex PCR; TCRdb's copy keeps in-frame clones and lacks some. V and J calls and clone size follow that table, whereas D and trimming were derived from the DNA. The sample lists roughly 6,800 clones, 80% to 90% seen once, with approximately 9.3% in the top ten.

Sequenced sample: peripheral blood. This clonotype was sampled from a human donor with active COVID-19. The donor label of this sample is uncertain. This chain uses TRBV5-5 with TRBJ1-1; tentative D call: TRBD1 (5 bases). The CDR3 DNA reads TGTGCCAGCAGCTTTCGGAGTGCAGGGCTTGAAGCTTTCTTT. This encodes CASSFRSAGLEAFF.